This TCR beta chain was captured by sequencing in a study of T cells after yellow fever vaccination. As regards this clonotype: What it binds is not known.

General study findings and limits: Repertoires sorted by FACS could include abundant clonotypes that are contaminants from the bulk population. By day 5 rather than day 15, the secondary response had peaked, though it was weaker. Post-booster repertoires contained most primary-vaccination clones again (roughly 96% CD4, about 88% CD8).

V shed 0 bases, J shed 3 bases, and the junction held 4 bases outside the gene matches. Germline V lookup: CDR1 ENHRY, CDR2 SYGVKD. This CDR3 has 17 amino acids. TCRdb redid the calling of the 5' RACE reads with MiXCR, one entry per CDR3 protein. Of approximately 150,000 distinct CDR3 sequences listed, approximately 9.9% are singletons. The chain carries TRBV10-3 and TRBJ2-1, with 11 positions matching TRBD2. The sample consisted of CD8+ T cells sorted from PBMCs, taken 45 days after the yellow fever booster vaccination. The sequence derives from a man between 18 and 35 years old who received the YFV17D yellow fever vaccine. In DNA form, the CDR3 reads TGTGCCATCAGTGAGTCGGCTAGCGGGGGGCTCTACAATGAGCAGTTCTTC. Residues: CAISESASGGLYNEQFF.